This T cell receptor beta chain originates from a study of immune heterogeneity within non-small cell lung tumors. Background on the study: Tumors were classified as 4 squamous cell carcinomas, approximately nine non-squamous carcinomas and 1 not otherwise specified. Whole-study results and caveats: T-cell receptor beta clonotypes at high frequency differed largely between individual patients. Local tumor mutational burden showed a correlation with local T-cell clonality that was moderate but significant (R around 0.31). Identical dominant CDR3 beta clonotypes recurred among a patient's tumor sites, alongside site-unique high-frequency clones.

A remark on this clonotype: The antigen is not known. A single base separates this from a much larger clone, so it may be a read error.

Bulk tumor genomic DNA, 500 to 750 ng per sample, was used as template. Collection of several biopsies per primary tumor, spaced far apart, took place during surgery. The study cohort was described as untreated, and its members had newly diagnosed non-small cell lung cancer. They went on to have curative surgery. Germline CDR1 reads SNHLY; CDR2 reads FYNNEI. The CDR3 has 14 amino acids. The authors amplified TCR beta CDR3 by multiplex PCR with 32 V and 13 J primers. MiXCR, run by TCRdb on the multiplex PCR reads, gives a single entry per CDR3 protein. The data show about 11,000 distinct CDR3 sequences, about 20% seen once.

This clonotype was sampled from a man aged 55 to 70 with non-small cell lung cancer. The rearrangement joins TRBV2 to TRBJ1-6; a possible D gene is TRBD1 (6 bases). Material for sequencing was lung tumor tissue. CDR3 protein: CASSARGNNSRLHF. DNA for the CDR3: TGTGCCAGCAGCGCCAGGGGAAATAATTCACGCCTCCACTTT.